This T cell receptor beta chain emerged from a study of T cell repertoires in cytomegalovirus infection. Study details: Public signatures in TCR beta pointed to CMV infection and matching HLA type. General study results and limits: The ex vivo response was dominated by HLA-C-restricted CMV-specific TCR beta clonotypes. Cumulative public TCR beta family frequency identified carriers of CMV plus the relevant HLA.

The V end lost 0 bases, the J end lost 7 bases, and 18 bases lay between the germline ends. CDR3 size: 17 residues. Germline V gene lookup returns CDR1 MNHEY and CDR2 SMNVEV (reference sequence). TCRdb ran MiXCR on the reads and lists one entry per CDR3 protein. The sample has 90,000 to 120,000 distinct CDR3 sequences, 20% to 25% seen once. In regard to this clonotype: Its specificity is unknown.

This TCR was recovered from a human donor in good health (CMV status not recorded). Some clones in this sample may be carry-over from other donors' samples. The chain employs TRBV27 and TRBJ2-2, with D possibly called TRBD1 or TRBD2 (5 bases each). Input material: CD8+ T cells from PBMCs. For the CDR3, the DNA is TGTGCCAGCAGTTTATCGTCGGGGCCAACTCCTCGCGGGGAGCTGTTTTTT. It yields the protein CASSLSSGPTPRGELFF.